The clone carrying this TCR beta chain was found a few times. Its antigen is unidentified. The source of the sample is a study of T cells in Graves' hyperthyroidism and ophthalmopathy. RNA transcripts gave rise to amplified TCR beta CDR3 regions. First-round RT-PCR with HTBI primers amplified the TCR CDR3 region. TCRdb independently ran MiXCR on the multiplex PCR reads; one entry per CDR3 protein. The sample carries a few hundred thousand distinct CDR3 sequences, 15% to 20% recorded once. Findings and limits, study-wide: Ophthalmopathy could be told apart from stable hyperthyroidism with a 13 V-J model. Most thyroid clonotypes expanded above 0.001 were also detected in blood.

Germline V gene data show CDR1 as MNHNS and CDR2 as SASEGT. V was pared by 6 bases and J by 1 base, with 8 bases of the junction left unmatched. The CDR3 has 15 amino acids. Individuals with ophthalmopathy presented a Clinical Activity Score of at least 3, a NOSPECS grade of at least 4 and a duration under 3 months. An approximately 10 ml volume of fresh peripheral blood provided the PBMCs. The chain combines TRBV6-1 with TRBJ1-1, with TRBD1 matching over 7 bases. The specimen was blood. The receptor comes from a woman aged 40 to 50 with Graves' ophthalmopathy. The CDR3 sequence: CASSRDSRSNTEAFF. The DNA of the CDR3 is TGTGCCAGCAGCAGGGACAGTAGATCGAACACTGAAGCTTTCTTT.